This TCR beta chain was documented in a study of blood T cell repertoires in COVID-19. Study information: Spain, Italy and the United States supplied samples that represented acute and convalescent COVID-19.

J lost 0 bases, V lost 0 bases, and 3 bases had no gene match. Per the germline V gene, CDR1 is MNHEY and CDR2 is SVGAGI. The CDR3 covers 16 residues. The table came from immunoSEQ multiplex PCR; TCRdb's copy has only in-frame clones and leaves some out. The table includes around 300,000 clones, 88% detected once. The TCR was taken from a young man who had recovered from COVID-19. The source material was PBMCs or T cells enriched from blood (not recorded which). The rearrangement joins TRBV6-5 to TRBJ2-3; 7 positions match TRBD2. The CDR3 reads CASSYSSGASTDTQYF. CDR3 DNA: TGTGCCAGCAGTTACTCGAGCGGGGCTAGCACAGATACGCAGTATTTT.